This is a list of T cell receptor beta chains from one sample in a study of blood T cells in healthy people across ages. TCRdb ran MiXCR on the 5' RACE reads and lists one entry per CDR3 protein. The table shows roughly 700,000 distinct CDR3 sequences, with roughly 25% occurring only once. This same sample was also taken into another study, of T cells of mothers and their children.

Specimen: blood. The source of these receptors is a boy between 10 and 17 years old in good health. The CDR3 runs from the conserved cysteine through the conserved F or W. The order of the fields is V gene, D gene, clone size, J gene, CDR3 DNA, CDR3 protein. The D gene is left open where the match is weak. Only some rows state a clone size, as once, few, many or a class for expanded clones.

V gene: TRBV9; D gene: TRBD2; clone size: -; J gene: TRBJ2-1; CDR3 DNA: TGTGCCAGCAGCGAAGGCGGGAGGGCCCTCGATGAGCAGTTCTTC; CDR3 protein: CASSEGGRALDEQFF
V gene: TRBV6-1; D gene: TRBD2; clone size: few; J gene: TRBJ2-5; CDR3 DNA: TGTGCCAGCAGAGTTCGCGGCGACGTAGCGGGAGAGTACCAAGAGACCCAGTACTTC; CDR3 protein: CASRVRGDVAGEYQETQYF
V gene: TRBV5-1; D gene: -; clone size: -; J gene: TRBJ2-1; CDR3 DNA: TGCGCCAGCAGCTCCTCCGGGTTTCTTACTGAGCAGTTCTTC; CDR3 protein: CASSSSGFLTEQFF
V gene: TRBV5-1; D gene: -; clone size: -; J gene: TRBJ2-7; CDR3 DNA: TGCGCCAGCAGATGGGACACCTTCTCCTACGAGCAGTACTTC; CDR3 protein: CASRWDTFSYEQYF
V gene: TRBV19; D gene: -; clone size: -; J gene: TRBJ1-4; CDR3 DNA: TGTGCCAGTAGTATAACAGTCAACGAACTGTTTTTT; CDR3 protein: CASSITVNELFF
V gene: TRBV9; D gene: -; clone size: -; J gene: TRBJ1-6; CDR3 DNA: TGTGCCAGCAGCGTAGACCAAGTCAGTACTTCACCCCTCCACTTT; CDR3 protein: CASSVDQVSTSPLHF
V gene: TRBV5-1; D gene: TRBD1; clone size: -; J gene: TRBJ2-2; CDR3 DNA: TGCGCCAGTCGTCAGGGGGCCGGGGAGCTGTTTTTT; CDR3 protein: CASRQGAGELFF
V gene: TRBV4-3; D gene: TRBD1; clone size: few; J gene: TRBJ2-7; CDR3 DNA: TGCGCCAGCAGCCCAGGCACAGTAGACAGGGTTGGCGCGCAGTACTTC; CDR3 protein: CASSPGTVDRVGAQYF
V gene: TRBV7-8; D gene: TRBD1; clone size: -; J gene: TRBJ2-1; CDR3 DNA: TGTGCCAGCAGCCAATGGGACAGGGGTTCGAGTGAGCAGTTCTTC; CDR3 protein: CASSQWDRGSSEQFF
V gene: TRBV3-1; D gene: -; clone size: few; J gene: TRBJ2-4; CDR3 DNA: TGTGCCAGCAGCCAAGAATTCTCGGCAGGTCTAGCCAAAAACATTCAGTACTTC; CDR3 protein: CASSQEFSAGLAKNIQYF
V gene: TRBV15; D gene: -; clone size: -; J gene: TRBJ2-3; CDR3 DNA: TGTGCCACCAGCAGAGGTACCGGTACGCAGTATTTT; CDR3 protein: CATSRGTGTQYF
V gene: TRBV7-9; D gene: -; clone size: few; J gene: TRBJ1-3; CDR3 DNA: TGTGCCAGCTTCAGACAGAGCTCTGGAAACACCATATATTTT; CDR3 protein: CASFRQSSGNTIYF
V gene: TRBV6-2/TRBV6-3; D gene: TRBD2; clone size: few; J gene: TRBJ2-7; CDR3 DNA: TGTGCCAGCAGCCCTCATCCACTAGCGGGAGGGCCTCTCGAGTACGAGCAGTACTTC; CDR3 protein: CASSPHPLAGGPLEYEQYF
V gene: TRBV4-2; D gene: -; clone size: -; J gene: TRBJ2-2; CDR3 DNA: TGTGCCAGCAGCCAAGATCTCCCCGGGACAGTCACCGGGGGGCTGTTTTTT; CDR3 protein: CASSQDLPGTVTGGLFF
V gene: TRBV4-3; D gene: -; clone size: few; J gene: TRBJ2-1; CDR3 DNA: TGCGCCAGCAGCCAAGAGGAGCGGCAGTTCTTC; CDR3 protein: CASSQEERQFF
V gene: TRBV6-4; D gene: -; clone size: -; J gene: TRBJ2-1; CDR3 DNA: TGTGCCAGCAGTGACGAGGGGGGAGAATACAATGAGCAGTTCTTC; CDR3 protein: CASSDEGGEYNEQFF
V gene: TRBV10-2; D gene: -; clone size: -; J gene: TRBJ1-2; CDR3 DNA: TGCGCCAGCACCCCGGGGTTCTATGGCTACACCTTC; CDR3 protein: CASTPGFYGYTF
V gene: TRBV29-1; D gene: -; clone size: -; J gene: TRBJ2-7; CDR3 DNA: TGCAGCGTTGAAGGCGGGGCCACAAACGACGGGCAGTACTTC; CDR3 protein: CSVEGGATNDGQYF
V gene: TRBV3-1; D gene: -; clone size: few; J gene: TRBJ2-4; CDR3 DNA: TGTGCCAGCAGCCCTTGGGCATTCGACTCATCGCAAGCCAAAAACATTCAGTACTTC; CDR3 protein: CASSPWAFDSSQAKNIQYF
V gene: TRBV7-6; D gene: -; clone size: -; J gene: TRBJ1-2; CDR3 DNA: TGTGCCAGCAGCCGTCTGGGGTTCCTGGGCTACACCTTC; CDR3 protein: CASSRLGFLGYTF
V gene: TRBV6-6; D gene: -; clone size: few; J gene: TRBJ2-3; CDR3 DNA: TGTGCCAGCAGTTTACATGATACGCAGTATTTT; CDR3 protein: CASSLHDTQYF
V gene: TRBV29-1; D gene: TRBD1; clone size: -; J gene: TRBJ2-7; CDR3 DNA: TGCAGCGTTGAATTTGACAGGGAATACGAGCAGTACTTC; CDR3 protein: CSVEFDREYEQYF
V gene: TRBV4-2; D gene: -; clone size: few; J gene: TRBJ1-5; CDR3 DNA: TGTGCCAGCAGCCTTGAAGATTCTGGCGTGGGTCAGCCCCAGCATTTT; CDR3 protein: CASSLEDSGVGQPQHF
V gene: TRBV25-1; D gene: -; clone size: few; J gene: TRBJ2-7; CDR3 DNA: TGTGCCAGCAGTGAATGGTTTGGGACTGAGAGCTCCTACGAGCAGTACTTC; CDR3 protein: CASSEWFGTESSYEQYF
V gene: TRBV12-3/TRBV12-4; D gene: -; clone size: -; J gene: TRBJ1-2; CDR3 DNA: TGTGCCAGCAGTTTAGCGCCAGGAGGGGATGGAGATGGCTACACCTTC; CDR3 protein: CASSLAPGGDGDGYTF
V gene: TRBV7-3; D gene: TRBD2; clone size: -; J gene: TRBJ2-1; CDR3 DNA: TGTGCCAGCAGCATCGCTAGCGGGACCTACAATGAGCAGTTCTTC; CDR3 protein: CASSIASGTYNEQFF
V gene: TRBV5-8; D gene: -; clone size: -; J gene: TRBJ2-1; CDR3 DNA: TGTGCCAGCAGCCCCCCCTTGCGAGGGGTCTACAATGAGCAGTTCTTC; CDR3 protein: CASSPPLRGVYNEQFF
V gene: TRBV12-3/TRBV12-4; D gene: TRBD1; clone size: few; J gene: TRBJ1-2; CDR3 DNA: TGTGCCACCGGACAGGCGTATGGTGATGGCTACACCTTC; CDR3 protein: CATGQAYGDGYTF
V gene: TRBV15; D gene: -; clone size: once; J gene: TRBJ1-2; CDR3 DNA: TGTGCCACCAGCAGAGCCCCAGGGGACTATGGCTACACCTTC; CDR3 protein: CATSRAPGDYGYTF
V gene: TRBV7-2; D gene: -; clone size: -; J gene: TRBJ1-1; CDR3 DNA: TGTGCCAGCAGCTTAGCAGGCGCAAAGGGGGCTGAAGCTTTCTTT; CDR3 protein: CASSLAGAKGAEAFF
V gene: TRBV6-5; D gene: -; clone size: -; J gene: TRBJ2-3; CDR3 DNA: TGTGCCAGCGGGTCCTCTCGAAGCACAGATACGCAGTATTTT; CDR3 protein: CASGSSRSTDTQYF
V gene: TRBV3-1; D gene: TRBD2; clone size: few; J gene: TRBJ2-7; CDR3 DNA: TGTGCCAGCAGTGATGGACTAGCTCACGAGCAGTACTTC; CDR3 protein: CASSDGLAHEQYF
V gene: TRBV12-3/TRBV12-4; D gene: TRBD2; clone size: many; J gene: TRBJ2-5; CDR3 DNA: TGTGCCAGCAGAACTAGCGGACAAGAGACCCAGTACTTC; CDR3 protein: CASRTSGQETQYF
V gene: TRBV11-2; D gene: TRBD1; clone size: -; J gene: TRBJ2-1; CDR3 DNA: TGTGCCAGCAGCTTAGTCTGGGAGAGGGGAGACAGGGTAATCCGCAATGAGCAGTTCTTC; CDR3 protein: CASSLVWERGDRVIRNEQFF
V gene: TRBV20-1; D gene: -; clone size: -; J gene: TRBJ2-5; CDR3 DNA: TGCAGTGCTAGAACCCAGGGAGAGACCCAGTACTTC; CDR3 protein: CSARTQGETQYF
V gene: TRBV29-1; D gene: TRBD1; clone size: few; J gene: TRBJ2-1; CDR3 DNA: TGCAGCGTGACAACAGGGGACAATGAGCAGTTCTTC; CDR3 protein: CSVTTGDNEQFF
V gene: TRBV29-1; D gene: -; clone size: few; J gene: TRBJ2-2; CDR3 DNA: TGCAGCACTGGGACATCTAACACCGGGGAGCTGTTTTTT; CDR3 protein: CSTGTSNTGELFF
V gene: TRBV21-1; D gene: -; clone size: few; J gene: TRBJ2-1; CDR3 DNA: TGTACCAGCAGCAAATGGGTTAGAGGGGCCGCCGGTGAGCAGTTCTTC; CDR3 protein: CTSSKWVRGAAGEQFF
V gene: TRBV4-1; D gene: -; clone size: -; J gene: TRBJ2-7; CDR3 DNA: TGCGCCAGCAGCCAAGGTGGGGACCAAACCTACGAGCAGTACTTC; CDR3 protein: CASSQGGDQTYEQYF
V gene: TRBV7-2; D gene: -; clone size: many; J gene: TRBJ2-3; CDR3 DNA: TGTGCCAGCAGCTTAGTGGCGGGATATGCAGATACGCAGTATTTT; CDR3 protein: CASSLVAGYADTQYF
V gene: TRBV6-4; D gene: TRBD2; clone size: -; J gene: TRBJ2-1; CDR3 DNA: TGTGCCAGCAGTTCCAGCGGGGGGGCGTCCCATGAGCAGTTCTTC; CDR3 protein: CASSSSGGASHEQFF
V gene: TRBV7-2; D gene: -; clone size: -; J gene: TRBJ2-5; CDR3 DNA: TGTGCCAGCAGTCAGAAGGGGGGAACGACGGAGACCCAGTACTTC; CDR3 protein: CASSQKGGTTETQYF
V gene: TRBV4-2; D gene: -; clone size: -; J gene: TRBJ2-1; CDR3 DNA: TGTGCCAGCAGCCAAGATCGGTACTCCTACAATGAGCAGTTCTTC; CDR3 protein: CASSQDRYSYNEQFF